This T cell receptor (beta chain) was captured in a study of tumor and adjacent non-tumor tissue in lung cancer. For the study at large: The cohort had under 15 adenocarcinoma, a couple of squamous cell and 1 small cell patients.

This clonotype was seen many times. Germline V gene lookup returns CDR1 MNHNS and CDR2 SASEGT. The V end was cut by 10 bases, the J end by 3 bases, with 15 bases between. This CDR3 has 13 amino acids. The library came from three nested PCR rounds adapted from ARM-PCR protocols. TCRdb itself ran the multiplex PCR reads through MiXCR, one entry per CDR3 protein. This sample has fewer than 90,000 distinct CDR3 sequences; 65% to 80% occur once, and the top ten carry 20% to 25%. RNA was extracted from bulk tissue without any cell sorting. This non-tumor lung sample came from over 3 cm beyond the tumor edge.

This clonotype originated in a woman between 45 and 65 years old with non-small cell lung cancer. The chain carries TRBV6-1 and TRBJ2-5, with a weak D call TRBD1 (6 bases). The sequenced material came from distant non-tumor lung tissue. CDR3 in DNA: TGTGCCATCCGTCCCAGGGGAGAAGAGACCCAGTACTTC. Translated, it gives CAIRPRGEETQYF.